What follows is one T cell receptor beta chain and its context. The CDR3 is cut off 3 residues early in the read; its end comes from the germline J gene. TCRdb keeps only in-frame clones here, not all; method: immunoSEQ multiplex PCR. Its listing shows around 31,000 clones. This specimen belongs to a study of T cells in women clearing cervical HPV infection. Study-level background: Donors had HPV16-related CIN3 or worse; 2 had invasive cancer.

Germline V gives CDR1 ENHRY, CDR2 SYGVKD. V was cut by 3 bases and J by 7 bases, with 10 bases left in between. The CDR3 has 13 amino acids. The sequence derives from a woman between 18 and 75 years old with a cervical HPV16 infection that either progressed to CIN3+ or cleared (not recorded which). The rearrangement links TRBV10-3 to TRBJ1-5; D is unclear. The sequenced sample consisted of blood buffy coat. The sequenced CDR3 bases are TGTGCCATCAGTGACGGGGAATGGCAGCCC. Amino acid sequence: CAISDGEWQP. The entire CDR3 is CAISDGEWQPQHF.